This is a list of T cell receptor beta chains from one sample in a study of CD8 T cells in Susac syndrome. From the immunoSEQ multiplex PCR reads, TCRdb called clonotypes with MiXCR, one entry per CDR3 protein. The sample holds more than 95,000 distinct CDR3 sequences, about 95% seen once. The source material was CD4+ T cells from PBMCs. The source of these receptors is a human donor in good health. The CDR3 runs from the conserved cysteine through the conserved F or W. Each record gives: CDR3 DNA, CDR3 protein, D gene, clone size, V gene, J gene. A D gene is named only where the DNA matches it firmly. The size entry is marked missing in some rows and otherwise reads once, few, many or a size class.

TGTGCCAGCAGCCCGTCCAAGGGGGGAAGGACAGATACGCAGTATTTT,CASSPSKGGRTDTQYF,-,-,TRBV11-2,TRBJ2-3
TGCAGTGCTAGAACCATCCGCAAGGATAGGAACTACGAGCAGTACTTC,CSARTIRKDRNYEQYF,-,-,TRBV20-1,TRBJ2-7
TGTGCCAGCAGTTACGTAGGGAGGGCCCTGAACACTGAAGCTTTCTTT,CASSYVGRALNTEAFF,-,-,TRBV6-5,TRBJ1-1
TGTGCCAGCTCACCGTCAGGAGCGGGAAGCCAAGAGACCCAGTACTTC,CASSPSGAGSQETQYF,TRBD2,-,TRBV18,TRBJ2-5
TGTGCCACCAGCAGAGGGGGACTAGCGGGGAATGAGCAGTTCTTC,CATSRGGLAGNEQFF,TRBD2,-,TRBV15,TRBJ2-1
TGCAGCGTTGAGTTACAGGGTAGCTCCTACGAGCAGTACTTC,CSVELQGSSYEQYF,-,-,TRBV29-1,TRBJ2-7
TGCAGTGCTAGAGCGAGGACCCTTTTGGATACGCAGTATTTT,CSARARTLLDTQYF,-,-,TRBV20-1,TRBJ2-3
TGTGCCAGCAGCTCCACAGCTTCGGGCTTCTACGAGCAGTACTTC,CASSSTASGFYEQYF,-,-,TRBV7-2,TRBJ2-7
TGTGCCAGCAGCTCGGGACAGGGGGATTTAGGTGGCTACACCTTC,CASSSGQGDLGGYTF,TRBD1,-,TRBV7-9,TRBJ1-2
TGCAGCGTTGATATAGGGGCCGAGCAGTACTTC,CSVDIGAEQYF,-,-,TRBV29-1,TRBJ2-7
TGTGCCAGCAGCTTAGAACCGGGGAACACTGAAGCTTTCTTT,CASSLEPGNTEAFF,-,-,TRBV7-2,TRBJ1-1
TGTGCCAGCAGCTTATGGGGACAGGGACTCACCGGGGAGCTGTTTTTT,CASSLWGQGLTGELFF,TRBD1,-,TRBV7-2,TRBJ2-2
TGTGCCAGCACCCCGTCGGGGACTAGCGGGTCCGGGGAGCTGTTTTTT,CASTPSGTSGSGELFF,TRBD2,-,TRBV7-2,TRBJ2-2
TGCAGTGCTAGGCTAGCGGGAGATTACAATGAGCAGTTCTTC,CSARLAGDYNEQFF,TRBD2,-,TRBV20-1,TRBJ2-1
TGTGCCAGCAGCTTGGTGTCTAGCAATCAGCCCCAGCATTTT,CASSLVSSNQPQHF,-,once,TRBV5-5,TRBJ1-5
TGCGCCAGCAGCTTGGCCCGGACTAGCGGGGGGATCAATGAGCAGTTCTTC,CASSLARTSGGINEQFF,TRBD2,-,TRBV5-1,TRBJ2-1
TGTGCCAGCTCACGTACAGGGTGGGGGAACACTGAAGCTTTCTTT,CASSRTGWGNTEAFF,-,once,TRBV18,TRBJ1-1
TGTGCCAGCAGCCAAGGAAGCGGCGGGAATCAAGAGACCCAGTACTTC,CASSQGSGGNQETQYF,-,-,TRBV4-2,TRBJ2-5
TGCAGTGCTAGAGGCATACAGGATAGGGGCACCGGGGAGCTGTTTTTT,CSARGIQDRGTGELFF,-,-,TRBV20-1,TRBJ2-2
TGTGCCAGCAGTTTACACAGGGAGTACAATGAGCAGTTCTTC,CASSLHREYNEQFF,-,-,TRBV12-3/TRBV12-4,TRBJ2-1
TGTGCCAGCAGCGTAAGAGCGTTAAGCACAGATACGCAGTATTTT,CASSVRALSTDTQYF,-,-,TRBV9,TRBJ2-3
TGTGCCAGCAGTTTGGGGTCTACCGGCAATCAGCCCCAGCATTTT,CASSLGSTGNQPQHF,-,-,TRBV12-3/TRBV12-4,TRBJ1-5
TGTGCCAGCAGCCGGACAGGGAGGATTAATCAGCCCCAGCATTTT,CASSRTGRINQPQHF,TRBD1,-,TRBV5-6,TRBJ1-5
TGCGCCAGCGCCAGGGACAATGAGCAGTTCTTC,CASARDNEQFF,-,-,TRBV5-1,TRBJ2-1
TGTGCCAGCAGCTCGGGTCGTGACGAGCAGTACTTC,CASSSGRDEQYF,-,-,TRBV5-4,TRBJ2-7
TGTGCCTGGAGTCATACTGTCTACAATGAGCAGTTCTTC,CAWSHTVYNEQFF,-,-,TRBV30,TRBJ2-1
TGTGCCAGCAGCTTTGGACTAGTCGACGCCTACGAGCAGTACTTC,CASSFGLVDAYEQYF,TRBD2,-,TRBV7-8,TRBJ2-7
TGTGCCAGCAGCTTGGGACTATCGGGGGCCAACGTCCTGACTTTC,CASSLGLSGANVLTF,-,once,TRBV5-6,TRBJ2-6
TGTGCCAGCAGCTCGGGACAGTCACCACGGGAGACCCAGTACTTC,CASSSGQSPRETQYF,TRBD1,-,TRBV7-9,TRBJ2-5
TGCAGTGCCCAGACTAGCGGGAGGGCAGATACGCAGTATTTT,CSAQTSGRADTQYF,TRBD2,-,TRBV20-1,TRBJ2-3
TGTGCCAGCAGCGTTGCGTCCGGGGGCAACACCGGGGAGCTGTTTTTT,CASSVASGGNTGELFF,-,-,TRBV5-4,TRBJ2-2
TGTGCCACCCGGCCCGGACTAATGAACACTGAAGCTTTCTTT,CATRPGLMNTEAFF,-,once,TRBV19,TRBJ1-1
TGTGCCAGCACCGAAAACAATCAGCCCCAGCATTTT,CASTENNQPQHF,-,once,TRBV6-2/TRBV6-3,TRBJ1-5
TGTGCCTGGAGTGGGGACCATCAGCAGTTCTTC,CAWSGDHQQFF,-,-,TRBV30,TRBJ2-1
TGTGCCAGCAGCGTAGAAGGGGGCTCCTACAATGAGCAGTTCTTC,CASSVEGGSYNEQFF,-,-,TRBV9,TRBJ2-1
TGTGCCAGCACCCGTCGGACGGACGATCAGCCCCAGCATTTT,CASTRRTDDQPQHF,-,-,TRBV6-2/TRBV6-3,TRBJ1-5
TGTGCCAGCAGTTACCGGTCAGGGGGCGTCGGGCCCCAGCATTTT,CASSYRSGGVGPQHF,TRBD1,once,TRBV6-2/TRBV6-3,TRBJ1-5
TGTGCCAGAAGAGACAAAGAGACCCAGTACTTC,CARRDKETQYF,-,-,TRBV19,TRBJ2-5
TGCAGCGTTAGGTGGGGGGAGACCCAGTACTTC,CSVRWGETQYF,-,-,TRBV29-1,TRBJ2-5
TGTGCCAGCAGCTTAGCTGGGTCTAGACACTACTTC,CASSLAGSRHYF,-,-,TRBV7-2,TRBJ2-7
TGCGCCAGCAGCCCTTTCACCCCGAACACCGGGGAGCTGTTTTTT,CASSPFTPNTGELFF,-,-,TRBV4-3,TRBJ2-2
TGTGCCAGTTCCTTCGGCGGGACGGCTTACGAGCAGTACTTC,CASSFGGTAYEQYF,-,-,TRBV2,TRBJ2-7
TGTGCCTGGAGGTTACAGGGGGGACAGCCCCAGCATTTT,CAWRLQGGQPQHF,TRBD1,-,TRBV30,TRBJ1-5
TGTGCCAGCAGTCCTATCCGGGAGACTGAAGCTTTCTTT,CASSPIRETEAFF,-,-,TRBV12-3/TRBV12-4,TRBJ1-1
TGTGCCAGCTCAGGCCCTGGAACTACGAAGCAGTACTTC,CASSGPGTTKQYF,-,-,TRBV5-6,TRBJ2-7
TGTGCCAGCACCCGTGGAGAAAAACTGTTTTTT,CASTRGEKLFF,-,-,TRBV12-3/TRBV12-4,TRBJ1-4
TGTGCCAGCAGTTTACGTAGTCCCAATGAGCAGTTCTTC,CASSLRSPNEQFF,-,-,TRBV12-3/TRBV12-4,TRBJ2-1
TGTGCCAGCAGCCGGGGACTGAACACCGGGGAGCTGTTTTTT,CASSRGLNTGELFF,-,-,TRBV7-9,TRBJ2-2
TGCAGTGCGAGCCCGGGACCGTCTTACAATGAGCAGTTCTTC,CSASPGPSYNEQFF,-,once,TRBV20-1,TRBJ2-1
TGCGCCAGCAGCTTACAAACAGGGGGGGATGAGCAGTTCTTC,CASSLQTGGDEQFF,-,-,TRBV5-1,TRBJ2-1
TGCAGCGTTGACAGGGGCTATGGCTACACCTTC,CSVDRGYGYTF,-,-,TRBV29-1,TRBJ1-2
TGTGCCAGCAGCTTATTAGGTGGAGGGTCAGATACGCAGTATTTT,CASSLLGGGSDTQYF,-,-,TRBV7-2,TRBJ2-3
TGCAGTGCTAGGTTGCAGGCTGGGACGGAGGAGCTGTTTTTT,CSARLQAGTEELFF,-,-,TRBV20-1,TRBJ2-2
TGTGCCAGCAGATCTACAGGGAATGAAAAACTGTTTTTT,CASRSTGNEKLFF,-,few,TRBV7-9,TRBJ1-4
TGCGCCAGCAGCCAAGAGGCCAACAGGGGCACTGAAGCTTTCTTT,CASSQEANRGTEAFF,TRBD1,-,TRBV4-3,TRBJ1-1
TGTGCCAGCAGCCTAGAGGGACAGGGCAATCAGCCCCAGCATTTT,CASSLEGQGNQPQHF,TRBD1,-,TRBV6-5,TRBJ1-5
TGCGCCAGCAGCCAAGAGAGCGGGAGAAGACCCTACGAGCAGTACTTC,CASSQESGRRPYEQYF,TRBD2,-,TRBV4-1,TRBJ2-7
TGCAGTGCTCCGGGGAATTTAGGAGTCGAAAATGGCTACACCTTC,CSAPGNLGVENGYTF,-,-,TRBV20-1,TRBJ1-2
TGTGCCAGCAGCGTGGGACTAGCGGGAGCGTTAGATACGCAGTATTTT,CASSVGLAGALDTQYF,TRBD2,-,TRBV7-2,TRBJ2-3
TGCGCCAGCAGCTTGGAGGGACTAGAGCAGTACTTC,CASSLEGLEQYF,TRBD2,-,TRBV5-1,TRBJ2-7